This T cell receptor beta chain emerged from a study of neurological immune-mediated disorders. TCRdb processed the 5' RACE reads anew with MiXCR; each CDR3 protein has one entry. This sample has roughly 43,000 distinct CDR3 sequences, with under 2% found just once. The J segment lost 2 bases and the V segment lost 6 bases, leaving 9 bases of the junction unmatched. The CDR3 loop spans 15 amino acids. CDR1 and CDR2 (germline): MNHNY, SVGAGI (reference sequence). The sample holds many counts of this clonotype. This clonotype was obtained from a middle-aged woman with multiple sclerosis. The sample was PBMCs. The rearrangement joins TRBV6-6 to TRBJ1-1, with 7 bases lining up with TRBD1. CDR3 protein: CASRRGTAINTEAFF. CDR3 bases: TGTGCCAGCAGACGCGGGACAGCTATTAACACTGAAGCTTTCTTT.